In its sample, the clone carrying this T cell receptor (beta chain) was seen once. This specimen belongs to a study of PD-1 blockade in classical Hodgkin lymphoma. Trimming removed 5 bases at V and 1 base at J, with 15 bases between. Germline lookup yields CDR1 SEHNR and CDR2 FQNEAQ (reference sequence). The CDR3 spans 16 residues. The data were produced by immunoSEQ multiplex PCR, yet TCRdb's version contains in-frame clones alone and is incomplete. The sample has 20,000 to 25,000 clones; 68% are singletons. Each and every patient relapsed after autologous stem cell transplantation, and patients got differing brentuximab vedotin exposure.

This clonotype was obtained from a human donor with classical Hodgkin lymphoma. The sequenced sample was peripheral blood mononuclear cells (PBMCs), obtained at baseline. The V and J genes are TRBV7-9 and TRBJ1-3, with unresolved D. CDR3 residues: CASSQGRVGSGNTIYF. The CDR3 DNA is TGTGCCAGCAGCCAAGGGAGAGTGGGATCTGGAAACACCATATATTTT. Based on the CDR3 plus reference TRBV7-9 and TRBJ1-3, the full variable domain is DTGVSQNPRHKITKRGQNVTFRCDPISEHNRLYWYRQTLGQGPEFLTYFQNEAQLEKSRLLSDRFSAERPKGSFSTLEIQRTEQGDSAMYLCASSQGRVGSGNTIYFGEGSWLTVV.